The clone carrying this T cell receptor (beta chain) has at least ten counts. The target antigen is unknown. Unique molecular identifiers tagged the TCRbeta library. One entry per CDR3 protein results from TCRdb running MiXCR on the PCR reads. The data show hundreds of thousands of distinct CDR3 sequences, roughly 8.1% seen once. These data are taken from a study of T-cell reconstitution after alpha-beta-depleted transplantation in children. Study-wide results and caveats: T-cell counts and diversity were attributed mostly to newly produced T cells one year after transplant. Some patients showed high day-60 TCRbeta diversity, which derived from surviving recipient T cells and thymic progenitors. Roughly two months post-transplant, alpha-beta T cells reportedly originated from several hundred graft clones that had expanded.

V lost 1 base and J lost 3; bases outside the gene matches: 2. The germline gives CDR1 SGHTA, CDR2 FQGTGA. The CDR3 runs to 15 residues. The chain recombines TRBV7-3 with TRBJ2-1; 8 bases fit TRBD2. This sequence was found in a male patient between 2 and 10 years old who had a stem cell transplant for acute myeloid leukemia, so the T cells may come from the graft donor. This specimen consisted of PBMCs, mostly from graft donor cells, obtained 360 days after TCRalphabeta/CD19-depleted stem cell transplant. CDR3 sequence (DNA): TGTGCCAGCAGCTTAATTCTAGCGGGCTACAATGAGCAGTTCTTC. This sequence encodes CASSLILAGYNEQFF.